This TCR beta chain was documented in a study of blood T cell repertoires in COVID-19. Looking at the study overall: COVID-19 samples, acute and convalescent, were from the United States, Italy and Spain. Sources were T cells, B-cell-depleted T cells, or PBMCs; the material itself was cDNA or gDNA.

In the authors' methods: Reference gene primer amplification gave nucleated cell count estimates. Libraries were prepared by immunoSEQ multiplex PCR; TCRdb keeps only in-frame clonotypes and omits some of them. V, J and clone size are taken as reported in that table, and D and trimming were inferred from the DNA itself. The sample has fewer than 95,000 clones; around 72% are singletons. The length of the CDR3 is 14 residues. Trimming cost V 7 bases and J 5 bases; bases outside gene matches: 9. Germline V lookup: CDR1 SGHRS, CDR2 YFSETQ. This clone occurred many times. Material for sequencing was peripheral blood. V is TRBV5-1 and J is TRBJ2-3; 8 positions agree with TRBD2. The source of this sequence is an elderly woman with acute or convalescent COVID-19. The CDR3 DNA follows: TGCGCCAGCCACCAGCGGGGGAGGGTAGATACGCAGTATTTT. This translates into CASHQRGRVDTQYF.